The TCR beta chain described here comes from a study of CDR3 diversity in severe acne. TCRdb ran MiXCR on the PCR reads and lists one entry per CDR3 protein. The sample lists around 85,000 distinct CDR3 sequences, under 55% occurring once. Germline CDR1 SQVTM, CDR2 ANQGSEA. With 4 bases removed from V and 6 bases from J, the gap between germline ends came to 13 bases. The CDR3 totals 13 residues. This clonotype was counted a few times. The specimen sequenced was blood. The receptor was isolated from a male donor with severe acne vulgaris. This sequence joins TRBV29-1 and TRBJ1-3; D not resolved. The CDR3 bases are TGCAGCGTTGTGTCGGGGTTGGCAAACACCATATATTTT. This codes for CSVVSGLANTIYF.